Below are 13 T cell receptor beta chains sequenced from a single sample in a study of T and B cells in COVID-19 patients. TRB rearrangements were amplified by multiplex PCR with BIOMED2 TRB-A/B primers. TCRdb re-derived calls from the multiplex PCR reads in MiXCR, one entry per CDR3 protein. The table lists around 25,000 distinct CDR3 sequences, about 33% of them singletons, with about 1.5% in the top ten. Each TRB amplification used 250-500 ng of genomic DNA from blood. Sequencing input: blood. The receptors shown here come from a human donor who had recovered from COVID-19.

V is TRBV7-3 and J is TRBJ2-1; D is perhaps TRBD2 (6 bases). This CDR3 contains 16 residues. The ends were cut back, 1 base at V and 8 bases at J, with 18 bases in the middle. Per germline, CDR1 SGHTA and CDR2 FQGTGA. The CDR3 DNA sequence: TGTGCCAGCAGCTTAATGGGGGGAGCCGGAGAGGATGAGCAGTTCTTC. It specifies CASSLMGGAGEDEQFF.

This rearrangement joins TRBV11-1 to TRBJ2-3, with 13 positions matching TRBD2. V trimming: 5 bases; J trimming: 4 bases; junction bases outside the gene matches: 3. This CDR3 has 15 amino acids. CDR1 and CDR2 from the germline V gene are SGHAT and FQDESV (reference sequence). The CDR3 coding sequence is TGTGCCAGCAGCCCACTAGCGGGGGGGCCAGATACGCAGTATTTT. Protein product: CASSPLAGGPDTQYF.

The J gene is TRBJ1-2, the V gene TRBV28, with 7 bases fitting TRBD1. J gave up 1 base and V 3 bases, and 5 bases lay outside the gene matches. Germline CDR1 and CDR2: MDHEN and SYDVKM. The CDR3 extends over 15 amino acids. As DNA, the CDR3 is TGTGCCAGCAGTTTTGCGGGACAGAATAACTATGGCTACACCTTC. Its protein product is CASSFAGQNNYGYTF.

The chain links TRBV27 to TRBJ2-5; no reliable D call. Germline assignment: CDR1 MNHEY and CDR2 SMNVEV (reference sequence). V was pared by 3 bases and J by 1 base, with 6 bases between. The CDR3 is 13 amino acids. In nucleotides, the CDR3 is TGTGCCAGCAGTTTGGCCTTCCAAGAGACCCAGTACTTC. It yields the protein CASSLAFQETQYF.

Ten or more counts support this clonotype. The CDR3 here is CASRGSSGDTGELFF. CDR3 DNA: TGTGCCAGCAGGGGATCTAGCGGGGACACCGGGGAGCTGTTTTTT. The V gene is TRBV27, the J gene TRBJ2-2; 9 positions match TRBD2. The germline V gene encodes CDR1 MNHEY and CDR2 SMNVEV (reference sequence). Trimming cost V 6 bases and J 3 bases; bases outside gene matches: 5. CDR3 length equals 15 residues.

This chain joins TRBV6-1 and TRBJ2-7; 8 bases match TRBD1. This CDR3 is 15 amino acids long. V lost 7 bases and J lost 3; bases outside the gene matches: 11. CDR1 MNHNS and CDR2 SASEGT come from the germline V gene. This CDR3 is CASNRQGSTYYEQYF. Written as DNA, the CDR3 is TGTGCCAGCAACCGACAGGGGTCTACCTACTACGAGCAGTACTTC.

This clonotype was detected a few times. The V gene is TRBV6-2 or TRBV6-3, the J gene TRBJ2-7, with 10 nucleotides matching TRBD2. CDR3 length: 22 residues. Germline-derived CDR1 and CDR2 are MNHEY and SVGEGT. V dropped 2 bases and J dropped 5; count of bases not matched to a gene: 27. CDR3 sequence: CASSYPTRLAGAVGRWAHEQYF. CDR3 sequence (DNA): TGTGCCAGCAGTTACCCTACGAGGCTAGCGGGAGCGGTGGGGCGATGGGCCCACGAGCAGTACTTC.

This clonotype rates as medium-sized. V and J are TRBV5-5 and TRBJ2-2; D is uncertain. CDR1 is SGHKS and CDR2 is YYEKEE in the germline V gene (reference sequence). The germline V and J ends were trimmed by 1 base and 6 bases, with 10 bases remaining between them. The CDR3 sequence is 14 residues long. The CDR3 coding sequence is TGTGCCAGCAGCTTGCGGGCCGTGGCCGGGGAGCTGTTTTTT. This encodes CASSLRAVAGELFF. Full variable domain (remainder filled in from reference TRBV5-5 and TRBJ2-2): DAGVTQSPTHLIKTRGQQVTLRCSPISGHKSVSWYQQVLGQGPQFIFQYYEKEERGRGNFPDRFSARQFPNYSSELNVNALLLGDSALYLCASSLRAVAGELFFGEGSRLTVL.

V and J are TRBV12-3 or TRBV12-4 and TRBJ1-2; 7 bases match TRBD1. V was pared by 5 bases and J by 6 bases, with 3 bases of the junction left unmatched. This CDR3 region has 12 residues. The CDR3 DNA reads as TGTGCCAGCAGTGTCACAGGGGATGGCTACACCTTC. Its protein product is CASSVTGDGYTF.

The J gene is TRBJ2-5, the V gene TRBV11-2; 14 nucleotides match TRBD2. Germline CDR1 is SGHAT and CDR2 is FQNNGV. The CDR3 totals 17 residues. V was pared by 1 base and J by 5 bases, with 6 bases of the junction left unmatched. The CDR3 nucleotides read TGTGCCAGCAGCTTAGGGGGACTAGCGGGAGTGGTTGAGACCCAGTACTTC. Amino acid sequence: CASSLGGLAGVVETQYF. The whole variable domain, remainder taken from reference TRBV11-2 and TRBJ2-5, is EAGVAQSPRYKIIEKRQSVAFWCNPISGHATLYWYQQILGQGPKLLIQFQNNGVVDDSQLPKDRFSAERLKGVDSTLKIQPAKLEDSAVYLCASSLGGLAGVVETQYFGPGTRLLVL.

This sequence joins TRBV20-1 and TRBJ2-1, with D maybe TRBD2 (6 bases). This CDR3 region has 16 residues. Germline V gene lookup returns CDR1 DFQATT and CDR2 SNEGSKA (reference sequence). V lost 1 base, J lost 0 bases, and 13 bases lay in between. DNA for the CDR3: TGCAGTGCTAGAGCAAGCGGGCCAAGCTCCTACAATGAGCAGTTCTTC. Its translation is CSARASGPSSYNEQFF.

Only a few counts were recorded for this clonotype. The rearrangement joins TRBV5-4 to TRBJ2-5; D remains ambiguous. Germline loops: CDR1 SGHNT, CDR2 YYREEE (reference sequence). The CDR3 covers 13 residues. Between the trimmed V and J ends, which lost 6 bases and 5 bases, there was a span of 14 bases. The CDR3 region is CASKNRVQETQYF. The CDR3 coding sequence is TGTGCCAGCAAAAACCGGGTCCAGGAGACCCAGTACTTC.

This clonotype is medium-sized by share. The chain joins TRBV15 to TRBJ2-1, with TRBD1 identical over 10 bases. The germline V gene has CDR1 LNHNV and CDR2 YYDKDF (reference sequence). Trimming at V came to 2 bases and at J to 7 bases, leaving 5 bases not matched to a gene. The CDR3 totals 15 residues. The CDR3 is CATSRRDRGMNEQFF. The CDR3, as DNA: TGTGCCACCAGCAGACGGGACAGGGGTATGAATGAGCAGTTCTTC.